This T cell receptor (beta chain) was identified in a study of glioma-infiltrating T cells. The CDR3 runs to 15 residues. V gave up 5 bases and J gave up 4 bases; unmatched junction bases: 5. Germline V gene lookup returns CDR1 MNHGY and CDR2 SAAAGT. Using RNA template, CDR3s of TCR alpha and beta were amplified with iRepertoire arm-PCR. TCRdb re-called the multiplex PCR reads with MiXCR, one entry per CDR3 protein. The repertoire includes 100,000 to 150,000 distinct CDR3 sequences, 24% of them detected once, and roughly 29% sits in the top ten. Many counts were recorded for this clonotype. Sequencing was done on a sample of glioma tissue, nonneoplastic brain tissue, or PBMCs (not recorded which). The TCR was taken from a human donor with low-grade glioma or glioblastoma, undergoing nonglioma brain surgery, or in good health (not recorded which). This chain joins TRBV6-8 and TRBJ2-3; 11 bases line up with TRBD2. The CDR3 nucleotides read TGTGCCAGCAGTCCTGGGACTAGCGGCTCAGATACGCAGTATTTT. This translates into CASSPGTSGSDTQYF.